These 22 T cell receptor beta chains came from one sample sequenced in a study of OX40 agonist ivuxolimab in advanced cancers. Clones were read by immunoSEQ multiplex PCR, and TCRdb kept only the in-frame ones, dropping some. Of fewer than 60,000 clones in the sample, 60% to 80% are singletons; the top ten hold roughly 7.3%. Material: CD4+ or CD8+ T cells sorted from blood, obtained in a trial of the OX40 agonist ivuxolimab. The receptors shown here come from an adult with an advanced solid tumor such as melanoma, head and neck, liver or kidney cancer.

J is TRBJ2-7 and V is TRBV5-4; 9 bases are a match to TRBD1. Germline V gene data show CDR1 as SGHNT and CDR2 as YYREEE (reference sequence). Unmatched junction bases numbered 1, after V lost 2 bases and J lost 1 base. The CDR3 consists of 14 residues. The CDR3 DNA follows: TGTGCCAGCAGCTTAGACAGGGGGTCCTACGAGCAGTACTTC. This translates into CASSLDRGSYEQYF.

This chain uses TRBV7-9 with TRBJ1-1; no reliable D call. This CDR3 is built from 13 residues. V dropped 5 bases and J dropped 2 bases, with 9 bases sitting between them. In germline, CDR1 is SEHNR, CDR2 FQNEAQ (reference sequence). CDR3 DNA: TGTGCCAGCAGCCTCCAGACAAACACTGAAGCTTTCTTT. It yields the protein CASSLQTNTEAFF.

CDR3 sequence reads: CSARGTGRPFF. The CDR3 region has the DNA TGCAGTGCTAGGGGCACAGGGCGGCCTTTCTTT. V and J are TRBV20-1 and TRBJ1-1, with D maybe TRBD1 (6 bases). There are 11 residues in the CDR3. Per germline, CDR1 DFQATT and CDR2 SNEGSKA (reference sequence). V lost 3 bases and J lost 12, with 14 bases in between.

The rearrangement uses TRBV7-9 and TRBJ2-1, with TRBD2 identical over 8 bases. Germline values: CDR1 SEHNR, CDR2 FQNEAQ (reference sequence). Trimming at V came to 1 base and at J to 2 bases, leaving 4 bases not matched to a gene. The CDR3 runs to 16 residues. CDR3 nucleotide sequence: TGTGCCAGCAGCTTAGGTGGTAGCGGGGCCTACAATGAGCAGTTCTTC. This codes for CASSLGGSGAYNEQFF.

The gene calls are TRBV7-8 and TRBJ1-6; TRBD1 is a possible D gene (6 bases). The CDR3 has 14 amino acids. V lost 5 bases and J 10 bases, leaving 15 bases between the germline ends. CDR1 is SGHVS, CDR2 FQNEAQ, per germline. CDR3 sequence reads: CASSQGVGGSPLHF. The CDR3 DNA is TGTGCCAGCAGCCAAGGGGTGGGGGGCTCACCCCTCCACTTT.

V is TRBV10-1 and J is TRBJ2-1; D not resolved. CDR1 and CDR2 (germline): WNHNN, SYGVQD (reference sequence). This CDR3 comprises 16 residues. Trimming stripped 0 bases from V and 0 bases from J, with 9 bases between. The CDR3, as DNA: TGCGCCAGCAGTGAGTCGGCTTCCAGCTCCTACAATGAGCAGTTCTTC. Translating gives CASSESASSSYNEQFF.

The chain is built from TRBV5-1 and TRBJ1-2; D gene ambiguous. The CDR3 spans 13 residues. CDR1 is SGHRS, CDR2 YFSETQ, per germline. Between the trimmed V and J ends, which lost 0 bases and 4 bases, there was a span of 7 bases. The CDR3 protein is CASSLATAYGYTF. As DNA, the CDR3 is TGCGCCAGCAGCTTGGCAACTGCCTATGGCTACACCTTC.

CDR3 loop: CASSDYRGPYNEQFF. For the CDR3, the DNA is TGTGCCAGCAGTGACTACAGGGGTCCCTACAATGAGCAGTTCTTC. The chain employs TRBV6-1 and TRBJ2-1, with 7 bases lining up with TRBD1. CDR1 and CDR2 from the germline V gene are MNHNS and SASEGT. Trimming cost V 3 bases and J 2 bases; bases outside gene matches: 4. This CDR3 is 15 amino acids long.

The V call is TRBV9, the J call TRBJ2-1, with 8 bases matching TRBD1. Trimming cost V 0 bases and J 4 bases; bases outside gene matches: 6. Germline CDR1 and CDR2: SGDLS and YYNGEE. The CDR3 is 16 amino acids. DNA for the CDR3: TGTGCCAGCAGCGTAGAAGTCAGGGGGCTATACAATGAGCAGTTCTTC. It yields the protein CASSVEVRGLYNEQFF.

The rearrangement uses TRBV27 and TRBJ2-5; D is ambiguous. V was clipped by 2 bases and J by 8 bases, with 15 bases between them. The V gene's germline CDR1 is MNHEY and CDR2 SMNVEV (reference sequence). The CDR3 loop spans 14 amino acids. CDR3: CASSLVYGDLTQYF. CDR3 DNA sequence: TGTGCCAGCAGTTTAGTCTATGGGGATTTAACCCAGTACTTC.

The chain combines TRBV6-1 with TRBJ1-3, with D perhaps matching TRBD1 (5 bases). V lost 4 bases and J lost 1, with 11 bases in between. Germline V gene data show CDR1 as MNHNS and CDR2 as SASEGT. The CDR3 is made up of 15 amino acids. CDR3 residues: CASSGGGESGNTIYF. CDR3 DNA: TGTGCCAGCAGTGGAGGAGGGGAGTCTGGAAACACCATATATTTT.

This clone was recorded a few times. This chain joins TRBV10-2 and TRBJ1-5, with TRBD1 matching over 8 bases. This CDR3 has 13 amino acids. Germline V CDR1 and CDR2: WSHSY, SAAADI. After removal of 5 bases from V and 7 bases from J, the junction contained 4 bases not matched to a gene. CDR3 coding DNA: TGCGCCAGCAGTCAGGGGGCGAGACAGCCCCAGCATTTT. Protein product: CASSQGARQPQHF.

By proportion, this clone is medium-sized (0.01 to 0.1%). The rearrangement links TRBV6-5 to TRBJ2-1, with D unclear. The CDR3 loop spans 15 amino acids. Germline V lookup: CDR1 MNHEY, CDR2 SVGAGI. Deletions cut 6 bases from V and 3 bases from J, with 15 bases between. CDR3 protein: CASSPGDPSYNEQFF. CDR3 DNA sequence: TGTGCCAGCAGCCCCGGCGATCCGAGCTACAATGAGCAGTTCTTC.

The chain uses TRBV7-9 and TRBJ2-7; 8 positions agree with TRBD2. After removal of 5 bases from V and 3 bases from J, the junction contained 6 bases not matched to a gene. CDR3 size: 14 residues. CDR1 and CDR2 from the germline V gene are SEHNR and FQNEAQ (reference sequence). Here the CDR3 reads CASSQGLVGYEQYF. CDR3 coding DNA: TGTGCCAGCAGCCAGGGACTAGTTGGCTACGAGCAGTACTTC.

The chain joins TRBV15 to TRBJ2-5, with 9 bases that match TRBD1. The germline V gene has CDR1 LNHNV and CDR2 YYDKDF (reference sequence). The V segment lost 5 bases and the J segment 4 bases; nucleotides outside the gene matches: 8. This CDR3 contains 15 residues. The CDR3 DNA sequence: TGTGCCACCAGCTGGTTCACAGGGGGCGTAGAGACCCAGTACTTC. It codes for CATSWFTGGVETQYF. The full variable domain, its missing parts supplied by reference TRBV15 and TRBJ2-5, is DAMVIQNPRYQVTQFGKPVTLSCSQTLNHNVMYWYQQKSSQAPKLLFHYYDKDFNNEADTPDNFQSRRPNTSFCFLDIRSPGLGDTAMYLCATSWFTGGVETQYFGPGTRLLVL.

The CDR3 spells CASHTGGGYEQYF. DNA of the CDR3: TGTGCCAGCCACACCGGGGGGGGCTACGAGCAGTACTTC. The rearrangement links TRBV27 to TRBJ2-7; 8 nucleotides align to TRBD2. The CDR3 has 13 amino acids. The ends lost 8 bases at V and 3 bases at J; junction bases unmatched: 6. Germline V gene data show CDR1 as MNHEY and CDR2 as SMNVEV (reference sequence).

This clone was picked up a small number of times. The chain recombines TRBV25-1 with TRBJ1-3; D is uncertain. V lost 5 bases and J lost 0, with 8 bases in between. The CDR3 has 14 residues. Per the germline V gene, CDR1 is MGHDK and CDR2 is SYGVNS. CDR3 region: CASSSLGSGNTIYF. For the CDR3, the DNA is TGTGCCAGCAGTTCCCTTGGCTCTGGAAACACCATATATTTT. The full variable domain, its missing parts supplied by reference TRBV25-1 and TRBJ1-3, is EADIYQTPRYLVIGTGKKITLECSQTMGHDKMYWYQQDPGMELHLIHYSYGVNSTEKGDLSSESTVSRIRTEHFPLTLESARPSHTSQYLCASSSLGSGNTIYFGEGSWLTVV.

The rearrangement joins TRBV5-1 to TRBJ2-3, with TRBD2 matching over 10 bases. Germline-derived CDR1 and CDR2 are SGHRS and YFSETQ. CDR3 length equals 18 residues. J lost 1 base, V lost 3 bases, and 11 bases had no gene match. The CDR3 region is CASSSSPSGSGGTDTQYF. CDR3 nucleotide sequence: TGCGCCAGCAGCTCCTCCCCTAGCGGGAGTGGGGGCACAGATACGCAGTATTTT.

The chain carries TRBV4-1 and TRBJ1-1; D possibly corresponds to TRBD1 (5 bases). The V end lost 5 bases, the J end lost 6 bases, and 13 bases lay between the germline ends. Germline V lookup: CDR1 MGHRA, CDR2 YSYEKL. CDR3 length equals 13 residues. CDR3 region: CASSTAGSAEAFF. Written as DNA, the CDR3 is TGCGCCAGCAGCACGGCAGGGAGCGCTGAAGCTTTCTTT.

This chain uses TRBV4-3 with TRBJ2-7; D might be TRBD2 (5 bases). From germline, CDR1 is LGHNA and CDR2 YSLEER. Deletions cut 0 bases from V and 4 bases from J, with 7 bases between. The CDR3 has 13 residues. CDR3 sequence reads: CASSQESGYEQYF. In nucleotides, the CDR3 is TGCGCCAGCAGCCAAGAGTCGGGGTACGAGCAGTACTTC.

The chain recombines TRBV19 with TRBJ1-5; D possibly corresponds to TRBD1 (5 bases). V dropped 3 bases and J dropped 7 bases, with 13 bases sitting between them. Germline V gene sequence: CDR1 LNHDA, CDR2 SQIVND (reference sequence). This CDR3 comprises 14 residues. This chain's CDR3 is CASSIMGGRQPQHF. CDR3 nucleotide sequence: TGTGCCAGTAGTATTATGGGGGGACGGCAGCCCCAGCATTTT.

V is TRBV9 and J is TRBJ2-4, with no clear D. V lost 0 bases to trimming and J lost 0 bases, with 16 bases between them. The germline V gene has CDR1 SGDLS and CDR2 YYNGEE. CDR3 length: 18 amino acids. As DNA, the CDR3 is TGTGCCAGCAGCGTAGAAGGTCCCACCTCCCTAGCCAAAAACATTCAGTACTTC. Its protein product is CASSVEGPTSLAKNIQYF.